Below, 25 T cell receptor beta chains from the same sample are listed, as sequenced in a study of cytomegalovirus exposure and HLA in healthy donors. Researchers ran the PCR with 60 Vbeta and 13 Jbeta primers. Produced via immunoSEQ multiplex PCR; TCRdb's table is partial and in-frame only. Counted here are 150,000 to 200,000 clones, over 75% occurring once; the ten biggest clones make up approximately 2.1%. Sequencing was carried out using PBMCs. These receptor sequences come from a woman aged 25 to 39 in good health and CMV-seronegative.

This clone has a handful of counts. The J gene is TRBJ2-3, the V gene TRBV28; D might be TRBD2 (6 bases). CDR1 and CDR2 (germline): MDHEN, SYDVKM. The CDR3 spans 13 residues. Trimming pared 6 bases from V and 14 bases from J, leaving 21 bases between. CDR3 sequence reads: CASSALVGGRLYF. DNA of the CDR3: TGTGCCAGCAGCGCTCTTGTGGGGGGAAGGCTGTATTTT.

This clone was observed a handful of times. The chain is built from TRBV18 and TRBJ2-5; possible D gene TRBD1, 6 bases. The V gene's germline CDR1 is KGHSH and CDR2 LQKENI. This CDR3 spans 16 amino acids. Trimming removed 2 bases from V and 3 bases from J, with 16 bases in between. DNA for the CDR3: TGTGCCAGCTCACCAATTTTGGGGGCTAGCAAAGAGACCCAGTACTTC. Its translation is CASSPILGASKETQYF.

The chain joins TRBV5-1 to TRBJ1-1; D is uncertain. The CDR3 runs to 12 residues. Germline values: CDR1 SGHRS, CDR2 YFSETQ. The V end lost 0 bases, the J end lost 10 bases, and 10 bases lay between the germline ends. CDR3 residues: CASSLGGGRAFF. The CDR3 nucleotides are TGCGCCAGCAGCTTGGGGGGAGGTAGAGCTTTCTTT. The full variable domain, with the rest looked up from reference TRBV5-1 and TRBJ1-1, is KAGVTQTPRYLIKTRGQQVTLSCSPISGHRSVSWYQQTPGQGLQFLFEYFSETQRNKGNFPGRFSGRQFSNSRSEMNVSTLELGDSALYLCASSLGGGRAFFGQGTRLTVV.

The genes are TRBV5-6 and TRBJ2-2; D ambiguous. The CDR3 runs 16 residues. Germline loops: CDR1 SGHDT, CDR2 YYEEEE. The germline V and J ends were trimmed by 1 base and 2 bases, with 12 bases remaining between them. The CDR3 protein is CASSLLGQANTGELFF. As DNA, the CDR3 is TGTGCCAGCAGCTTGTTGGGCCAGGCTAACACCGGGGAGCTGTTTTTT.

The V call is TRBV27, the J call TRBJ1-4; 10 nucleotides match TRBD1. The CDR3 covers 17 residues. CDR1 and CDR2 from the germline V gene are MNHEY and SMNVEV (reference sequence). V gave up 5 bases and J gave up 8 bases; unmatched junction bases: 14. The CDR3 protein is CASSLNPGMTGGEKLFF. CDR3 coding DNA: TGTGCCAGCAGTCTCAACCCGGGTATGACAGGGGGCGAAAAACTGTTTTTT.

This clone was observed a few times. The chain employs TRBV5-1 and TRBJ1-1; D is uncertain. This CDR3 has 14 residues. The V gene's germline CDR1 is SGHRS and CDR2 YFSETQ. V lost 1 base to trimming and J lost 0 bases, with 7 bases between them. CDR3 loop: CASSLSVLNTEAFF. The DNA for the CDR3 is TGCGCCAGCAGCTTGTCTGTCCTGAACACTGAAGCTTTCTTT.

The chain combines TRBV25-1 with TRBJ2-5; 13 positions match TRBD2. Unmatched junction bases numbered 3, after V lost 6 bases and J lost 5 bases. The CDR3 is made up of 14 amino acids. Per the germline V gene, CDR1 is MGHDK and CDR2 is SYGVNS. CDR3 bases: TGTGCCAGCAGGGCGACTAGCGGGGGGGAGACCCAGTACTTC. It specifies CASRATSGGETQYF.

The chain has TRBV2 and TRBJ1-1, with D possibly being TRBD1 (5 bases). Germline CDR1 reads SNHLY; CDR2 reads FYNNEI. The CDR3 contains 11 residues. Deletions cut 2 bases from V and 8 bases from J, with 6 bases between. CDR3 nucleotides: TGTGCCAGCAGTGAACGGGGGGAAGCTTTCTTT. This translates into CASSERGEAFF.

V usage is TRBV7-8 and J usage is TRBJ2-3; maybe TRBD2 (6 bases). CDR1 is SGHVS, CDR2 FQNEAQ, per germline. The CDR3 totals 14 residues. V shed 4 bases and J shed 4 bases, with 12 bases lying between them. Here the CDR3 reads CASSWDSFADTQYF. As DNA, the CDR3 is TGTGCCAGCAGCTGGGACTCCTTCGCAGATACGCAGTATTTT. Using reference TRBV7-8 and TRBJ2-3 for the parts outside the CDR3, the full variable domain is GAGVSQSPRYKVAKRGQDVALRCDPISGHVSLFWYQQALGQGPEFLTYFQNEAQLDKSGLPSDRFFAERPEGSVSTLKIQRTQQEDSAVYLCASSWDSFADTQYFGPGTRLTVL.

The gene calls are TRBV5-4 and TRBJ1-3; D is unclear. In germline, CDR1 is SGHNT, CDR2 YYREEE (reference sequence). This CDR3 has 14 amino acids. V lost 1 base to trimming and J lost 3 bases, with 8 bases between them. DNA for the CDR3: TGTGCCAGCAGCTTGATGGTAGATGGAAACACCATATATTTT. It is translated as CASSLMVDGNTIYF.

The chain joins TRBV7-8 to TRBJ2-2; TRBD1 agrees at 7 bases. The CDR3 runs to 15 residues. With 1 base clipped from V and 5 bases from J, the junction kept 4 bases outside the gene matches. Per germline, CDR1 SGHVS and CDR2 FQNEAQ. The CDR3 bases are TGTGCCAGCAGCTTAGGGGGCAGGGGGACCGGGGAGCTGTTTTTT. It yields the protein CASSLGGRGTGELFF.

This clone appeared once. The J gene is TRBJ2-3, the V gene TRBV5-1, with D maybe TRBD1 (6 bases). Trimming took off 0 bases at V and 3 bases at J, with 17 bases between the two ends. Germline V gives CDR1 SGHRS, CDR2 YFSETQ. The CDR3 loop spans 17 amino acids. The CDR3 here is CASSLGDKASATDTQYF. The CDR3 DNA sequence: TGCGCCAGCAGCTTGGGGGACAAGGCTTCAGCGACAGATACGCAGTATTTT.

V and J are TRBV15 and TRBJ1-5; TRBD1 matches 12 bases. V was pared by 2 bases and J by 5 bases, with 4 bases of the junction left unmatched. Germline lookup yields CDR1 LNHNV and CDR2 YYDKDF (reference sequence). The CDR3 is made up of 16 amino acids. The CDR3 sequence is CATSRPGTGGYQPQHF. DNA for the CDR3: TGTGCCACCAGCAGACCTGGGACAGGGGGCTATCAGCCCCAGCATTTT.

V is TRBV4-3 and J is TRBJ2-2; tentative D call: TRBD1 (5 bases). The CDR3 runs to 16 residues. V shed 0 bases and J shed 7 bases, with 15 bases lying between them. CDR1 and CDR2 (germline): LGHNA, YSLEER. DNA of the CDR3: TGCGCCAGCAGCCAAGATAGAACAGGTTCCGGCGGGGAGCTGTTTTTT. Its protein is CASSQDRTGSGGELFF.

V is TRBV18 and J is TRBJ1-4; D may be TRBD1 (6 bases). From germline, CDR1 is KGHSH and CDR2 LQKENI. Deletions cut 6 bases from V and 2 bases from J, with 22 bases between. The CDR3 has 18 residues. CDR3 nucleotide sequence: TGTGCCAGCTCCCCCATGGATCTCAGGACAGCTACTAATGAAAAACTGTTTTTT. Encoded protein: CASSPMDLRTATNEKLFF. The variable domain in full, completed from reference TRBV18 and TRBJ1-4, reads NAGVMQNPRHLVRRRGQEARLRCSPMKGHSHVYWYRQLPEEGLKFMVYLQKENIIDESGMPKERFSAEFPKEGPSILRIQQVVRGDSAAYFCASSPMDLRTATNEKLFFGSGTQLSVL.

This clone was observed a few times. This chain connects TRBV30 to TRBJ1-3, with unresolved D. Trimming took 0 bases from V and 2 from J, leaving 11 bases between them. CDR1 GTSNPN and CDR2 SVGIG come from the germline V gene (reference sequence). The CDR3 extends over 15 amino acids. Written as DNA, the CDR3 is TGTGCCTGGAGTGTACCGGCGGGGACTGGAAACACCATATATTTT. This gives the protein CAWSVPAGTGNTIYF.

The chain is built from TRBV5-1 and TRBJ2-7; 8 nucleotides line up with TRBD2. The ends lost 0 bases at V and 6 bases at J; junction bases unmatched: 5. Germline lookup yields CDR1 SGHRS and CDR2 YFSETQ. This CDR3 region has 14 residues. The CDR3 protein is CASSLEGLAFEQYF. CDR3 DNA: TGCGCCAGCAGCTTGGAAGGACTAGCATTCGAGCAGTACTTC.

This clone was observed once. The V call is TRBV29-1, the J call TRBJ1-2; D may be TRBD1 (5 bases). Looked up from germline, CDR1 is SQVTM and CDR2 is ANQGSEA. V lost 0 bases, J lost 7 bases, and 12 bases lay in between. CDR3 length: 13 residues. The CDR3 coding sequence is TGCAGCGTTGAAGATTACAGGCTTATTGGCTACACCTTC. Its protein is CSVEDYRLIGYTF.

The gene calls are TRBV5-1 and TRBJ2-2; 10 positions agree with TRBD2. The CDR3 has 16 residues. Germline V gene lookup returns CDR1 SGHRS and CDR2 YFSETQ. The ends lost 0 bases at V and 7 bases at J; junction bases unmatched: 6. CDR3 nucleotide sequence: TGCGCCAGCAGCTTGGATGCTAGCGGGGGTTTCGGGGAGCTGTTTTTT. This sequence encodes CASSLDASGGFGELFF. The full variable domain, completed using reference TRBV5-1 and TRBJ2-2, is KAGVTQTPRYLIKTRGQQVTLSCSPISGHRSVSWYQQTPGQGLQFLFEYFSETQRNKGNFPGRFSGRQFSNSRSEMNVSTLELGDSALYLCASSLDASGGFGELFFGEGSRLTVL.

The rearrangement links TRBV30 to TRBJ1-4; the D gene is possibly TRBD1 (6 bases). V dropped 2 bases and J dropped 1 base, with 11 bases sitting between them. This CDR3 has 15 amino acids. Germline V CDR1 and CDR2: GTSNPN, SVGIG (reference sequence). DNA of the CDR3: TGTGCCTGGAGTTTAACAGGGCAAACTAATGAAAAACTGTTTTTT. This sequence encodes CAWSLTGQTNEKLFF.

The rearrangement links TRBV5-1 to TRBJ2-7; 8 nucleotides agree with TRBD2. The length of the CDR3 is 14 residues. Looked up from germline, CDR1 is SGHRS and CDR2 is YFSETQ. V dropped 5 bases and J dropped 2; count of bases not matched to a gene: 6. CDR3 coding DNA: TGCGCCAGCAGATCATCTAGCGGGCCCTACGAGCAGTACTTC. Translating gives CASRSSSGPYEQYF.

CDR3 region: CASSTRGLADSTDTQYF. In nucleotides, the CDR3 is TGTGCCAGCAGCACCCGGGGACTAGCGGATAGCACAGATACGCAGTATTTT. The chain is built from TRBV4-2 and TRBJ2-3; 11 bases fit TRBD2. Per germline, CDR1 LGHNA and CDR2 YNFKEQ. The CDR3 has 17 amino acids. V lost 5 bases, J lost 0 bases, and 7 bases stayed unmatched.

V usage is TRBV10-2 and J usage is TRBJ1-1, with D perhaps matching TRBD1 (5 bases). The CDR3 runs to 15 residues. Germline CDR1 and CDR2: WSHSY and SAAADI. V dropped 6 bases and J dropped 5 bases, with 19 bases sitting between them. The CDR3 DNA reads TGCGCCAGCAGCCAACAGGATACTCAGAGTACTGAAGCTTTCTTT. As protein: CASSQQDTQSTEAFF.

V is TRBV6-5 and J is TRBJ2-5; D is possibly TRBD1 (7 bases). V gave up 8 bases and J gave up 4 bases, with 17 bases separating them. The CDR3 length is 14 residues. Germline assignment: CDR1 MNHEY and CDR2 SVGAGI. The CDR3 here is CASSQGGTVETQYF. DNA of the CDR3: TGTGCCAGCTCTCAAGGGGGGACAGTAGAGACCCAGTACTTC.

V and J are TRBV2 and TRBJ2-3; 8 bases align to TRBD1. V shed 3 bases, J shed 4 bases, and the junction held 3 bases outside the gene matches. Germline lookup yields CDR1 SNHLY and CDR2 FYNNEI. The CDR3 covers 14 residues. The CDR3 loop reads CASSEQGAADTQYF. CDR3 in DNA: TGTGCCAGCAGTGAGCAGGGGGCAGCAGATACGCAGTATTTT. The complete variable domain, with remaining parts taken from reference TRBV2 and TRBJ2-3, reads EPEVTQTPSHQVTQMGQEVILRCVPISNHLYFYWYRQILGQKVEFLVSFYNNEISEKSEIFDDQFSVERPDGSNFTLKIRSTKLEDSAMYFCASSEQGAADTQYFGPGTRLTVL.